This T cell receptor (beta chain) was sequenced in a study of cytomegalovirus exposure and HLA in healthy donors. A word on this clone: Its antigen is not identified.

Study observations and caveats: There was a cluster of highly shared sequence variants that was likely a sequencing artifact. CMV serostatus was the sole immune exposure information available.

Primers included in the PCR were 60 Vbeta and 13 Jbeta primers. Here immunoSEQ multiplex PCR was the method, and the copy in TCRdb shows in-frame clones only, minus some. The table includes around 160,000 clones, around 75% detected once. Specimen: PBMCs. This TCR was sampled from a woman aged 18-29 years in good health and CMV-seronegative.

The CDR3 DNA reads as TGTGCCAGCAGCCCCATTGGAAACACCATATATTTT. Encoded protein: CASSPIGNTIYF. This chain connects TRBV6-1 to TRBJ1-3; no reliable D call. The CDR3 is 12 amino acids. Per germline, CDR1 MNHNS and CDR2 SASEGT. V lost 6 bases and J lost 3, with 6 bases in between.